This T cell receptor beta chain was documented in a study of blood T cells in healthy people across ages. Notes on the study in general: Both naive CD4+ cell counts and diversity were greater in long-lived donors than in aged donors.

Then a second PCR, running roughly 6 to 11 cycles, was carried out with a sample-barcoded 5' primer and a J-beta primer mix. TCRdb re-derived calls from the 5' RACE reads in MiXCR, one entry per CDR3 protein. This table holds 650,000 to 1,000,000 distinct CDR3 sequences, about 37% found once. Per the germline V gene, CDR1 is MNHEY and CDR2 is SVGAGI. V lost 1 base and J lost 2, with 12 bases in between. This CDR3 contains 15 residues. On this clonotype: What it binds is not known.

The chain links TRBV6-5 to TRBJ2-7; D is unresolved. The sequence came from a man between 18 and 29 years old in good health. The sample consisted of blood. The CDR3 reads CASSYFARETYEQYF. The CDR3 nucleotides are TGTGCCAGCAGTTACTTCGCAAGAGAAACCTACGAGCAGTACTTC.